This T cell receptor (beta chain) was documented in a study of metastatic and nonmetastatic thyroid tumors. Study context: Thyroid patients, malignant and benign, had repertoires compared across blood and tumor or nodule tissue. Study-wide results and limits: Benign nodules were reported to have significantly lower TCR beta diversity than malignant thyroid tumors, in blood and tumor.

With MiXCR, TCRdb reprocessed the PCR reads. The sample holds 32,000 or so clones, roughly 15% seen once. No treatment had been given to any patient before thyroid surgery. Notes on this clone: Antigen: not known.

Trimming stripped 2 bases from V and 5 bases from J, with 15 bases between. CDR1 is SGHVS, CDR2 FQNEAQ, per germline. This CDR3 comprises 15 residues. Source material: blood. This chain connects TRBV7-8 to TRBJ2-5; D ambiguous. The origin of this receptor is a male donor with papillary thyroid cancer or a benign thyroid nodule (not recorded which). Some clones in this sample may be carry-over from other donors' samples. The CDR3 reads CASSLLAWEGETQYF. CDR3 DNA: TGTGCCAGCAGCTTACTGGCCTGGGAAGGGGAGACCCAGTACTTC.